Detailed here is one T cell receptor (beta chain). The data belong to a study of OX40 agonist ivuxolimab in advanced cancers. Assay used: immunoSEQ multiplex PCR; TCRdb lists only in-frame clones, some missing. The top ten hold more than 6.5% of the sample, which has fewer than 25,000 clones, under 85% seen once. V shed 0 bases and J shed 4 bases, with 16 bases lying between them. Germline V gene lookup returns CDR1 LGHNA and CDR2 YNFKEQ. This CDR3 contains 17 residues. The V gene is TRBV4-2, the J gene TRBJ1-5, with D perhaps TRBD1 (6 bases). This TCR derives from an adult with an advanced solid tumor such as melanoma, head and neck, liver or kidney cancer. The specimen comprised CD4+ or CD8+ T cells sorted from blood, sampled in a trial of the OX40 agonist ivuxolimab. CDR3 DNA: TGTGCCAGCAGCCAAGATCTTACAGGGCGGGGGAATCAGCCCCAGCATTTT. Its translation: CASSQDLTGRGNQPQHF.